A single sample is the source of the 14 T cell receptor beta chains below, sequenced in a study of cytomegalovirus exposure and HLA in healthy donors. The PCR made use of 60 Vbeta and 13 Jbeta primers. Clones were sequenced by immunoSEQ multiplex PCR, and TCRdb holds only the in-frame ones, with some missing. The repertoire holds roughly 90,000 clones, with over 75% as singletons. Sample: PBMCs. Receptor source: a man younger than 30 in good health and CMV-seronegative.

In the case of this clone: An end of the junction differs from the germline gene, which may be a read error. The gene calls are TRBV29-1 and TRBJ1-1; tentative D call: TRBD1 (6 bases). CDR1 SQVTM and CDR2 ANQGSEA come from the germline V gene. The CDR3 totals 13 residues. CDR3: CSVEDRLNTEAFF. The CDR3 nucleotides read TGCAGCGTCGAAGACAGGCTGAACACTGAAGCTTTCTTT.

The genes are TRBV19 and TRBJ2-3; TRBD2 matches 13 bases. Trimming at V came to 4 bases and at J to 0 bases, leaving 1 base not matched to a gene. This CDR3 has 16 amino acids. CDR1 and CDR2 from the germline V gene are LNHDA and SQIVND (reference sequence). In nucleotides, the CDR3 is TGTGCCAGTAGTAAGGGACTAGCGGGGAGCACAGATACGCAGTATTTT. Encoded protein: CASSKGLAGSTDTQYF.

In nucleotides, the CDR3 is TGTGCCAGCAGCGCCCTCGAAGACAGCACTAACTATGGCTACACCTTC. Translated: CASSALEDSTNYGYTF. The J gene is TRBJ1-2, the V gene TRBV13, with D perhaps matching TRBD1 (5 bases). V was clipped by 5 bases and J by 0 bases, with 16 bases between them. Germline V gene sequence: CDR1 PRHDT, CDR2 FYEKMQ (reference sequence). The CDR3 covers 16 residues. Drawing the rest from reference TRBV13 and TRBJ1-2, the complete variable domain is AAGVIQSPRHLIKEKRETATLKCYPIPRHDTVYWYQQGPGQDPQFLISFYEKMQSDKGSIPDRFSAQQFSDYHSELNMSSLELGDSALYFCASSALEDSTNYGYTFGSGTRLTVV.

The chain couples TRBV4-1 to TRBJ1-3; the D is unclear. Germline values: CDR1 MGHRA, CDR2 YSYEKL. V was clipped by 1 base and J by 0 bases, with 16 bases between them. This CDR3 comprises 18 residues. CDR3 protein: CASSQVFREADSGNTIYF. The CDR3 DNA is TGCGCCAGCAGCCAAGTATTCCGGGAAGCTGACTCTGGAAACACCATATATTTT.

This clone was seen just once. This chain uses TRBV23-1 with TRBJ2-1; 7 nucleotides line up with TRBD1. TRBV23-1 is identified as an open reading frame with a role that is uncertain. The CDR3 loop spans 18 amino acids. V lost 0 bases, J lost 4 bases, and 12 bases stayed unmatched. This CDR3 reads CASSQSPPDRRLYNEQFF. In nucleotides, the CDR3 is TGCGCCAGCAGTCAATCGCCCCCGGACAGGCGACTTTACAATGAGCAGTTCTTC.

V and J are TRBV5-3 and TRBJ2-7; tentative D call: TRBD1 (5 bases). TRBV5-3 counts as an open reading frame of uncertain function. The CDR3 contains 15 residues. The V and J ends lost 4 bases and 4 bases respectively, with 18 bases between them. The CDR3 protein is CARSTSRRGEYEQYF. The DNA for the CDR3 is TGTGCCAGAAGCACATCTCGTAGGGGTGAATACGAGCAGTACTTC.

In its sample, this clone was seen a few times. Sequence at one end of the junction differs from germline and may be a read error. The rearrangement links TRBV7-7 to TRBJ2-5; tentative D call: TRBD1 (5 bases). The germline gives CDR1 SSHAT, CDR2 FNYEAQ (reference sequence). The CDR3 consists of 15 residues. CDR3 nucleotide sequence: TGTGCTAGCAGCTTAGCAAGGGGCCTGCGAGAGACCCAGTACTTC. Translation: CASSLARGLRETQYF.

The CDR3 sequence: CASSARPGDPEAFF. The CDR3 bases are TGTGCCAGCTCAGCCCGACCAGGGGACCCTGAAGCTTTCTTT. The V and J genes are TRBV18 and TRBJ1-1; D is perhaps TRBD1 (6 bases). The V gene lost 5 bases and the J gene lost 6 bases, with 16 bases spanning the gap. The V gene's germline CDR1 is KGHSH and CDR2 LQKENI. The CDR3 extends over 14 amino acids.

The chain combines TRBV6-1 with TRBJ2-7, with a tentative D call TRBD2 (6 bases). The CDR3 loop spans 13 amino acids. The V end lost 4 bases, the J end lost 3 bases, and 10 bases lay between the germline ends. CDR1 MNHNS and CDR2 SASEGT come from the germline V gene. CDR3 bases: TGTGCCAGCAGTGGGGTTAGCGGCTACGAGCAGTACTTC. This encodes CASSGVSGYEQYF.

This clone was seen only once. The chain links TRBV7-6 to TRBJ2-1; 9 bases map to TRBD1. The CDR3 sequence is 14 residues long. J lost 5 bases, V lost 4 bases, and 3 bases had no gene match. Germline CDR1 is SGHVS and CDR2 is FNYEAQ. The CDR3 region is CASSSGQGNNEQFF. CDR3 in DNA: TGTGCCAGCAGCTCGGGACAGGGCAACAATGAGCAGTTCTTC.

This chain uses TRBV6-1 with TRBJ2-7, with D tentatively TRBD1 (6 bases). The CDR3 loop spans 15 amino acids. Germline CDR1 reads MNHNS; CDR2 reads SASEGT. V was clipped by 0 bases and J by 2 bases, with 11 bases between them. This chain's CDR3 is CASSEAGTNPYEQYF. In DNA form, the CDR3 reads TGTGCCAGCAGTGAAGCCGGGACAAACCCCTACGAGCAGTACTTC.

The chain links TRBV7-8 to TRBJ2-1, with 9 nucleotides matching TRBD2. V dropped 7 bases and J dropped 8; count of bases not matched to a gene: 15. The CDR3 has 16 amino acids. The germline CDR1 and CDR2 sequences are SGHVS and FQNEAQ. CDR3 protein: CASTTRGGGEFDEQFF. As DNA, the CDR3 is TGTGCCAGCACAACCCGTGGCGGGGGGGAATTCGATGAGCAGTTCTTC. Together with reference TRBV7-8 and TRBJ2-1, the CDR3 gives the full variable domain: GAGVSQSPRYKVAKRGQDVALRCDPISGHVSLFWYQQALGQGPEFLTYFQNEAQLDKSGLPSDRFFAERPEGSVSTLKIQRTQQEDSAVYLCASTTRGGGEFDEQFFGPGTRLTVL.

The chain has TRBV29-1 and TRBJ1-3; D is ambiguous. Germline CDR1 reads SQVTM; CDR2 reads ANQGSEA. V lost 6 bases to trimming and J lost 4 bases, with 16 bases between them. CDR3 size: 14 residues. DNA for the CDR3: TGCAGCGTGAGGGCCTCGGAGGCGGGAAACACCATATATTTT. It codes for CSVRASEAGNTIYF. The variable domain in full, completed from reference TRBV29-1 and TRBJ1-3, reads SAVISQKPSRDICQRGTSLTIQCQVDSQVTMMFWYRQQPGQSLTLIATANQGSEATYESGFVIDKFPISRPNLTFSTLTVSNMSPEDSSIYLCSVRASEAGNTIYFGEGSWLTVV.

The chain combines TRBV2 with TRBJ1-5; 7 bases line up with TRBD1. The CDR3 has 16 amino acids. Trimming at V came to 6 bases and at J to 2 bases, leaving 10 bases not matched to a gene. Germline V gene data show CDR1 as SNHLY and CDR2 as FYNNEI. The CDR3 bases are TGTGCCAGCAGGACCCACAGGGGTGATGGCAATCAGCCCCAGCATTTT. It encodes CASRTHRGDGNQPQHF.